Each of the 20 T cell receptor beta chains below was sequenced from the same sample in a study of shared clonotypes between healthy human individuals. Some clones are missing from TCRdb's copy, which holds only in-frame ones; the method was immunoSEQ multiplex PCR. Of under 2.5 million clones listed, less than 95% were seen once; the top ten hold around 0.35%. Material: naive CD4+ T cells from PBMCs. Subset specified: CD45RA+ positively selected. These receptors all come from a man aged 18 to 30 in good health. Some clones in this sample may be carry-over from other donors' samples.

This sequence joins TRBV5-4 and TRBJ2-1, with D perhaps matching TRBD2 (6 bases). Germline values: CDR1 SGHNT, CDR2 YYREEE (reference sequence). Trimming left V 4 bases short and J 1 base short, with 15 bases between. This CDR3 comprises 16 residues. Written as DNA, the CDR3 is TGTGCCAGCAGCGGCCCGGGACTCCAGTCCTACAATGAGCAGTTCTTC. It specifies CASSGPGLQSYNEQFF.

V and J are TRBV11-1 and TRBJ1-1; D is ambiguous. V was clipped by 3 bases and J by 4 bases, with 9 bases between them. Germline CDR1 and CDR2: SGHAT and FQDESV (reference sequence). The CDR3 contains 13 residues. CDR3 bases: TGTGCCAGCAGCTTTCCGGGTGGCACTGAAGCTTTCTTT. The encoded protein is CASSFPGGTEAFF. Looking up the rest from reference TRBV11-1 and TRBJ1-1 gives the full variable domain: EAEVAQSPRYKITEKSQAVAFWCDPISGHATLYWYRQILGQGPELLVQFQDESVVDDSQLPKDRFSAERLKGVDSTLKIQPAELGDSAMYLCASSFPGGTEAFFGQGTRLTVV.

A single count supports this clone. This chain links TRBV7-8 with TRBJ2-7; 8 bases fit TRBD2. The CDR3 runs 14 residues. With V trimmed by 5 bases and J by 2 bases, 5 bases remained unmatched. The germline gives CDR1 SGHVS, CDR2 FQNEAQ. The CDR3 loop is CASSHSGRTYEQYF. The CDR3 nucleotides are TGTGCCAGCAGCCACAGCGGGAGAACCTACGAGCAGTACTTC.

On this clone: Other DNA sequences in this sample translate to the same CDR3. The chain couples TRBV5-1 to TRBJ1-1; tentatively, D is TRBD1 (6 bases). The CDR3 is 14 residues long. The ends were cut back, 4 bases at V and 0 bases at J, with 10 bases in the middle. CDR1 is SGHRS and CDR2 is YFSETQ in the germline V gene. DNA of the CDR3: TGCGCCAGCAGCCCCGGGACACTGAACACTGAAGCTTTCTTT. This translates into CASSPGTLNTEAFF.

The chain couples TRBV28 to TRBJ2-7, with D perhaps TRBD2 (6 bases). The CDR3 spans 16 residues. Germline CDR1 reads MDHEN; CDR2 reads SYDVKM. V shed 7 bases and J shed 6 bases, with 25 bases lying between them. As DNA, the CDR3 is TGTGCCAGCACCGTGGGAGACGGGACTCCGCGAGGCGAGCAGTACTTC. This codes for CASTVGDGTPRGEQYF.

This chain links TRBV7-8 with TRBJ2-7; 9 bases line up with TRBD1. Trimming took 2 bases from V and 1 from J; bases not matched to a gene: 3. Germline V gene data show CDR1 as SGHVS and CDR2 as FQNEAQ. The CDR3 has 15 residues. This CDR3 is CASSLWDRESYEQYF. CDR3 bases: TGTGCCAGCAGCTTATGGGACAGGGAATCCTACGAGCAGTACTTC.

This chain joins TRBV27 and TRBJ2-1, with D perhaps TRBD2 (7 bases). Trimming stripped 3 bases from V and 4 bases from J, with 25 bases between. This CDR3 comprises 19 residues. Per germline, CDR1 MNHEY and CDR2 SMNVEV (reference sequence). CDR3 sequence (DNA): TGTGCCAGCAGTTTTCGCTCGGCAGGGGCTGGACTAGGATACAATGAGCAGTTCTTC. It codes for CASSFRSAGAGLGYNEQFF.

V and J are TRBV28 and TRBJ2-7; 9 nucleotides match TRBD2. Germline values: CDR1 MDHEN, CDR2 SYDVKM. The CDR3 has 14 amino acids. After removal of 5 bases from V and 5 bases from J, the junction contained 7 bases not matched to a gene. CDR3 nucleotide sequence: TGTGCCAGCAGTCCTAGCGGGATTTTGGACGAGCAGTACTTC. This translates into CASSPSGILDEQYF.

This chain links TRBV5-4 with TRBJ2-7; D uncertain. The ends were cut back, 4 bases at V and 6 bases at J, with 11 bases in the middle. This CDR3 has 12 amino acids. CDR1 and CDR2 from the germline V gene are SGHNT and YYREEE (reference sequence). The CDR3 nucleotides read TGTGCCAGCAGCAACCTTGGGGTCGAGCAGTACTTC. Translating gives CASSNLGVEQYF.

This chain uses TRBV7-2 with TRBJ2-3, with a possible D match to TRBD2 (5 bases). V was clipped by 1 base and J by 8 bases, with 16 bases between them. Germline V lookup: CDR1 SGHTA, CDR2 FQGNSA. The CDR3 is made up of 15 amino acids. For the CDR3, the DNA is TGTGCCAGCAGCTTAGTCGCGGGCACCCCCGGTACGCAGTATTTT. Translated: CASSLVAGTPGTQYF.

V and J are TRBV19 and TRBJ2-5; D could derive from TRBD1 or TRBD2 (5 bases each). The CDR3 extends over 16 amino acids. Germline assignment: CDR1 LNHDA and CDR2 SQIVND (reference sequence). Trimming stripped 1 base from V and 2 bases from J, with 14 bases between. The CDR3 DNA reads TGTGCCAGTAGTATAGCGGGACCCCCTGGACAAGAGACCCAGTACTTC. This sequence encodes CASSIAGPPGQETQYF. The entire variable domain, with the rest obtained from reference TRBV19 and TRBJ2-5, is as follows: DGGITQSPKYLFRKEGQNVTLSCEQNLNHDAMYWYRQDPGQGLRLIYYSQIVNDFQKGDIAEGYSVSREKKESFPLTVTSAQKNPTAFYLCASSIAGPPGQETQYFGPGTRLLVL.

The V call is TRBV6-1, the J call TRBJ2-2; D not certain. The CDR3 spans 13 residues. V was trimmed by 1 base and J by 5 bases, leaving 5 bases between them. Germline loops: CDR1 MNHNS, CDR2 SASEGT. CDR3 residues: CASSEGRTGELFF. CDR3 in DNA: TGTGCCAGCAGTGAAGGGAGAACCGGGGAGCTGTTTTTT.

The gene calls are TRBV28 and TRBJ2-7; maybe TRBD1 (6 bases). The V end was cut by 7 bases, the J end by 2 bases, with 18 bases between. Germline loops: CDR1 MDHEN, CDR2 SYDVKM. The CDR3 is 15 amino acids. Written as DNA, the CDR3 is TGTGCCAGCAATGATAACCGGGACATAACCTACGAGCAGTACTTC. The encoded protein is CASNDNRDITYEQYF.

This rearrangement joins TRBV6-5 to TRBJ1-1, with 7 bases that match TRBD1. Trimming cost V 6 bases and J 8 bases; bases outside gene matches: 9. CDR3 length equals 13 residues. CDR1 is MNHEY, CDR2 SVGAGI, per germline. CDR3 protein: CASRLRGGHEAFF. The CDR3 bases are TGTGCCAGCAGGTTGAGAGGGGGCCACGAAGCTTTCTTT.

The chain employs TRBV7-8 and TRBJ1-5; no firm D call. V lost 0 bases, J lost 4 bases, and 13 bases lay in between. The V gene's germline CDR1 is SGHVS and CDR2 FQNEAQ. There are 16 residues in the CDR3. The CDR3 loop is CASSLALGRGNQPQHF. The DNA for the CDR3 is TGTGCCAGCAGCTTAGCGCTTGGCAGAGGGAATCAGCCCCAGCATTTT.

V and J are TRBV4-1 and TRBJ2-1; 8 bases match TRBD2. The ends lost 0 bases at V and 8 bases at J; junction bases unmatched: 9. This CDR3 has 16 residues. Germline V lookup: CDR1 MGHRA, CDR2 YSYEKL. CDR3 bases: TGCGCCAGCAGCCAAGAACGGCCAGCGGGAGTGGATGAGCAGTTCTTC. Protein: CASSQERPAGVDEQFF.

Regarding this clone: Other DNA sequences in the sample encode the same CDR3. V usage is TRBV7-2 and J usage is TRBJ1-5, with D tentatively TRBD1 (5 bases). The CDR3 consists of 14 residues. Germline-derived CDR1 and CDR2 are SGHTA and FQGNSA. The ends were cut back, 2 bases at V and 3 bases at J, with 8 bases in the middle. The CDR3 reads CASSLQGSNQPQHF. The DNA of the CDR3 is TGTGCCAGCAGCTTACAGGGATCCAATCAGCCCCAGCATTTT.

This chain joins TRBV19 and TRBJ2-3; TRBD2 aligns across 10 bases. After removal of 4 bases from V and 2 bases from J, the junction contained 12 bases not matched to a gene. This CDR3 comprises 18 residues. Germline V lookup: CDR1 LNHDA, CDR2 SQIVND (reference sequence). The CDR3: CASSSGLAGESPTDTQYF. The CDR3 bases are TGTGCCAGTAGTAGTGGCCTAGCGGGAGAATCCCCCACAGATACGCAGTATTTT. Full variable domain (outside the CDR3, taken from reference TRBV19 and TRBJ2-3): DGGITQSPKYLFRKEGQNVTLSCEQNLNHDAMYWYRQDPGQGLRLIYYSQIVNDFQKGDIAEGYSVSREKKESFPLTVTSAQKNPTAFYLCASSSGLAGESPTDTQYFGPGTRLTVL.

Note on this clone: The junction shows a germline mismatch at one end, possibly a read error. The rearrangement joins TRBV27 to TRBJ2-7, with a possible D match to TRBD1 (6 bases). CDR1 and CDR2 from the germline V gene are MNHEY and SMNVEV (reference sequence). This CDR3 spans 16 amino acids. CDR3 amino acids: CASSRVGGSFSYEHYF. DNA of the CDR3: TGTGCCAGCAGCCGAGTTGGGGGCAGTTTCTCCTACGAGCATTACTTC.

This clone was seen only once. V and J are TRBV28 and TRBJ2-7; D possibly corresponds to TRBD2 (5 bases). The germline V gene encodes CDR1 MDHEN and CDR2 SYDVKM. Trimming took 7 bases from V and 4 from J, leaving 20 bases between them. The CDR3 loop spans 15 amino acids. The chain's CDR3 is CASTPGSVRKYEQYF. The CDR3 region has the DNA TGTGCCAGCACCCCTGGGAGCGTCAGGAAGTACGAGCAGTACTTC.